This T cell receptor beta chain is from a study of blood T cell repertoires in COVID-19. Profiled with immunoSEQ multiplex PCR; TCRdb holds only in-frame clones, not every one. The sample shows approximately 250,000 clones, approximately 88% of them seen only once. Sequencing was done on a sample of PBMCs or T cells enriched from blood (not recorded which). This TCR derives from a woman between 35 and 50 years old with acute COVID-19.

Here the CDR3 DNA reads TGTGCCAGCAGCCTCGATACTACAGGGAGAGCTTTCTTT. This gives the protein CASSLDTTGRAFF. The chain recombines TRBV7-9 with TRBJ1-1; possibly TRBD1 for D (6 bases). Trimming took 5 bases from V and 10 from J, leaving 17 bases between them. From germline, CDR1 is SEHNR and CDR2 FQNEAQ (reference sequence). The CDR3 runs to 13 residues.